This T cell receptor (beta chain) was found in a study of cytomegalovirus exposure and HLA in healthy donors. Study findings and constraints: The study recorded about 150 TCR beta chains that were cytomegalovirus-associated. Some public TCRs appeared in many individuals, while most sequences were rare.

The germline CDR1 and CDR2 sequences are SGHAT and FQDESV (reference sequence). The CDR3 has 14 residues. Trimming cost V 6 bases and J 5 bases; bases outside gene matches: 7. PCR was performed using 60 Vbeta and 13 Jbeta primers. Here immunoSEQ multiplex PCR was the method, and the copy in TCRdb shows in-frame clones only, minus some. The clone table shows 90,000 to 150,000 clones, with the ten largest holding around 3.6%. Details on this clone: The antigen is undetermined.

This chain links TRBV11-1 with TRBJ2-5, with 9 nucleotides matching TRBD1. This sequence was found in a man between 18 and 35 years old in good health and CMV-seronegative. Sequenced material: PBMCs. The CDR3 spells CASSKDRGGETQYF. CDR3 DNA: TGTGCCAGCAGTAAGGACAGGGGAGGGGAGACCCAGTACTTC.